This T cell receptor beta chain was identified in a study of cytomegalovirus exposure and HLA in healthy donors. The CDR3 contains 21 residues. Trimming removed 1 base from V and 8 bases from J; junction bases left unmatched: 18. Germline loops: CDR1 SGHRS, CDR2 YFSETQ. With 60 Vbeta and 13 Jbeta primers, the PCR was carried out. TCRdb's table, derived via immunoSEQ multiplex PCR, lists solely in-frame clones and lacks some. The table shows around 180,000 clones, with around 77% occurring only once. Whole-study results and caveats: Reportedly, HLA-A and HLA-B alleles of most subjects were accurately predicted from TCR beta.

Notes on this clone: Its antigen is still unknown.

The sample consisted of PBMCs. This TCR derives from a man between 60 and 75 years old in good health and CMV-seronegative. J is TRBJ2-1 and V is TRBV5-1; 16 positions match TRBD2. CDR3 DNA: TGCGCCAGCAGCTTGCCGAACGGGACTAGCGGGGGGGTGATGCGTCGGTATGAGCAGTTCTTC. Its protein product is CASSLPNGTSGGVMRRYEQFF.